The clone carrying this T cell receptor (beta chain) was counted between two and nine times. The target antigen is unknown. The data were taken from a study of human T cells and chemical hapten exposure. On the study more broadly: DPC (0.01%) was patch tested on the upper back and read at 6 days.

The V gene's germline CDR1 is SGHTA and CDR2 FQGTGA. V gave up 3 bases and J gave up 4 bases, with 12 bases separating them. The CDR3 is 15 residues long. Stated time point: patch test 1, 2 weeks after DPC sensitization. Regarding treatment: therapeutic diphenylcyclopropenone sensitization with weekly scalp DPC. TCRdb reanalysed the RACE reads using MiXCR and keeps one entry per CDR3 protein. The table has about 120,000 distinct CDR3 sequences, roughly 13% seen once; the top ten hold 0.92%. Notes on the study in general: In comparison with controls, expanded TCRs gave rise to a significantly larger number of large CDR3 similarity clusters. Alopecia affected the donors, so their immune response may differ from healthy people's. With patch test score, the counts of PT1 expanded TCRs showed a positive correlation.

The sample here was whole blood, taken in connection with sensitization to the hapten diphenylcyclopropenone (DPC). The receptor's source is a man in his late teens or twenties with alopecia areata. Some clones in this sample may be carry-over from other donors' samples. V is TRBV7-3 and J is TRBJ2-2; either TRBD1 or TRBD2 may supply D (5 bases each). DNA of the CDR3: TGTGCCAGCAGCTTGGACACCCGGGGCACCGGGGAGCTGTTTTTT. Residues: CASSLDTRGTGELFF.